This T cell receptor beta chain was captured in a study of T cell repertoires in aging, cancer and after chemotherapy. Trimming removed 6 bases from V and 6 bases from J, with 22 bases in between. This CDR3 spans 15 amino acids. Germline V CDR1 and CDR2: SGHRS, YFSETQ. Details on this clonotype: What it binds is not known.

General study points: In cancer patients, declining TCR diversity with age involved lost richness and lost evenness. In each cancer cohort, median generation probability increased across chemotherapy, suggesting thymic output rebounded.

Multiplex touch-down PCR with TRB-A/B primers amplified rearranged V-D-J TRB sequences. TCRdb re-called the multiplex PCR reads through MiXCR, storing one row per CDR3 protein. The sample yields 10,000 to 15,000 distinct CDR3 sequences, roughly 31% seen once. Amplification of TCR beta used genomic DNA extracted from peripheral blood. The sequence derives from a human donor in good health. The donor label of this sample is uncertain. Sample: blood. V gene TRBV5-1 combines with J gene TRBJ2-7, with D perhaps assigned TRBD1 or TRBD2 (5 bases each). In DNA form, the CDR3 reads TGCGCCAGCACCGAAGGACACCGGGACCATTCCGAGCAGTACTTC. Its protein is CASTEGHRDHSEQYF.